These 23 T cell receptor beta chains were sequenced from one sample in a study of regulatory T cells in long-lasting Graves disease. Stated time point: newly diagnosed GD, antithyroid drugs for less than 3 months. The TCR library was made from RNA extracted from PBMCs. With iRepertoire HTBI primers and Arm-PCR of CDR3 regions, TCR beta libraries were built. TCRdb reanalysed the multiplex PCR reads using MiXCR and keeps one entry per CDR3 protein. Of about 620,000 distinct CDR3 sequences listed, 16% were seen once; the top ten hold roughly 18%. These same records also appear under a second study, on T cells in Graves' hyperthyroidism and ophthalmopathy.

The starting material was peripheral blood mononuclear cells (PBMCs), obtained at new diagnosis, from a patient treated with antithyroid drugs. The receptors were sampled from a woman aged 25 to 39 with Graves disease.

The sample holds a few counts of this clonotype. J is TRBJ2-2 and V is TRBV10-3, with 14 bases matching TRBD2. Germline V gives CDR1 ENHRY, CDR2 SYGVKD. V dropped 6 bases and J dropped 4; count of bases not matched to a gene: 4. CDR3 length equals 16 residues. As DNA, the CDR3 is TGTGCCATCAGCGATGGACTAGCGGGGGGCACCGGGGAGCTGTTTTTT. Amino acid sequence: CAISDGLAGGTGELFF.

In its sample, this clonotype was seen a few times. The V call is TRBV11-3, the J call TRBJ2-2, with 8 bases lining up with TRBD1. This CDR3 contains 13 residues. Trimming removed 8 bases from V and 6 bases from J; junction bases left unmatched: 5. The germline gives CDR1 SGHNT, CDR2 YENEEA. CDR3 DNA: TGTGCCAGCGGACAGGGTAACGCCGGGGAGCTGTTTTTT. It translates to CASGQGNAGELFF.

This clonotype was seen many times. This chain uses TRBV6-2 or TRBV6-3 with TRBJ2-5; D is unresolved. CDR1 is MNHEY and CDR2 is SVGEGT in the germline V gene. Trimming cost V 0 bases and J 2 bases, with 4 bases left between them. This CDR3 has 13 residues. The CDR3 here is CASSYSYQETQYF. CDR3 nucleotide sequence: TGTGCCAGCAGTTACTCGTATCAAGAGACCCAGTACTTC.

V is TRBV29-1 and J is TRBJ2-5, with unresolved D. Germline CDR1 SQVTM, CDR2 ANQGSEA. The CDR3 runs 13 residues. Deletions cut 3 bases from V and 5 bases from J, with 13 bases between. The CDR3 nucleotides are TGCAGCGTTGAGCCCTCCCCTGGTGAGACCCAGTACTTC. This translates into CSVEPSPGETQYF. Full variable domain (outside the CDR3, taken from reference TRBV29-1 and TRBJ2-5): SAVISQKPSRDICQRGTSLTIQCQVDSQVTMMFWYRQQPGQSLTLIATANQGSEATYESGFVIDKFPISRPNLTFSTLTVSNMSPEDSSIYLCSVEPSPGETQYFGPGTRLLVL.

There are a few counts of this clonotype. The chain couples TRBV29-1 to TRBJ2-2, with 12 bases lining up with TRBD2. The CDR3 consists of 13 residues. The germline V gene encodes CDR1 SQVTM and CDR2 ANQGSEA. V shed 6 bases, J shed 6 bases, and the junction held 2 bases outside the gene matches. CDR3 residues: CSVLAGGPGELFF. CDR3 nucleotides: TGCAGCGTGCTAGCGGGAGGGCCCGGGGAGCTGTTTTTT.

The chain has TRBV18 and TRBJ1-4; maybe TRBD1 (5 bases). CDR3 length: 13 residues. CDR1 KGHSH and CDR2 LQKENI come from the germline V gene. Between the trimmed V and J ends, which lost 6 bases and 7 bases, there was a span of 12 bases. CDR3 sequence: CASSRGTSEKLFF. CDR3 in DNA: TGTGCCAGCTCCCGGGGGACGAGTGAAAAACTGTTTTTT.

This clonotype has only one observation. An end of the junction does not agree with germline; a read error may underlie this. The chain is built from TRBV4-1 and TRBJ2-3; 7 nucleotides align to TRBD1. The length of the CDR3 is 17 residues. Germline V lookup: CDR1 MGHRA, CDR2 YSYEKL. CDR3 DNA: TGCGCCAGCAGCCAAGTCCGAGTAAGAGGGGGCGCAGACACGCAGTATTTT. Protein product: CASSQVRVRGGADTQYF.

This clonotype was detected many times. The CDR3 is CASSHDRGGFDGYTF. In DNA, the CDR3 is TGTGCCAGCAGTCATGACAGGGGTGGATTTGATGGCTACACCTTC. V usage is TRBV28 and J usage is TRBJ1-2; 8 nucleotides match TRBD1. The ends lost 5 bases at V and 6 bases at J; junction bases unmatched: 11. CDR1 is MDHEN and CDR2 is SYDVKM in the germline V gene. CDR3 length: 15 amino acids.

V gene TRBV6-1 combines with J gene TRBJ1-2; 8 nucleotides match TRBD1. Unmatched junction bases numbered 8, after V lost 6 bases and J lost 8 bases. Germline V lookup: CDR1 MNHNS, CDR2 SASEGT. This CDR3 has 13 residues. The CDR3: CASSSRTGQGYTF. In nucleotides, the CDR3 is TGTGCCAGCAGCTCTAGGACAGGGCAGGGCTACACCTTC.

The chain links TRBV12-3 or TRBV12-4 to TRBJ1-3; D may be TRBD1 (6 bases). The CDR3 loop spans 14 amino acids. Trimming shortened V by 7 bases and J by 4 bases, and 14 bases separated the two germline ends. The CDR3 here is CASMSRGAGNTIYF. CDR3 DNA: TGTGCCAGCATGTCCAGGGGCGCCGGAAACACCATATATTTT.

The table lists this clonotype with many counts. V and J are TRBV28 and TRBJ1-4; weak D call: TRBD1 (6 bases). The germline CDR1 and CDR2 sequences are MDHEN and SYDVKM. The CDR3 runs 14 residues. Trimming shortened V by 9 bases and J by 4 bases, and 15 bases separated the two germline ends. The CDR3 DNA reads as TGTGCCAGTTCTGGGGGGCAGTTTAATGAAAAACTGTTTTTT. Its protein product is CASSGGQFNEKLFF.

This clonotype was picked up many times. The chain joins TRBV2 to TRBJ1-4; TRBD1 might be the D (6 bases). The germline gives CDR1 SNHLY, CDR2 FYNNEI. Between the trimmed V and J ends, which lost 6 bases and 7 bases, there was a span of 15 bases. This CDR3 comprises 14 residues. The CDR3 protein is CASSEQGQGEKLFF. CDR3 nucleotide sequence: TGTGCCAGCAGCGAACAGGGACAAGGTGAAAAACTGTTTTTT.

This clonotype was counted many times. The chain has TRBV6-1 and TRBJ2-7; TRBD2 aligns across 7 bases. J gave up 3 bases and V 4 bases, and 6 bases lay outside the gene matches. Germline loops: CDR1 MNHNS, CDR2 SASEGT. The CDR3 loop spans 14 amino acids. DNA for the CDR3: TGTGCCAGCAGTGCGAACGGACTAGTCTACGAGCAGTACTTC. Its protein is CASSANGLVYEQYF.

The J gene is TRBJ2-1, the V gene TRBV6-2 or TRBV6-3; D gene uncertain. V shed 8 bases and J shed 0 bases, with 17 bases lying between them. The CDR3 extends over 16 amino acids. Germline CDR1 reads MNHEY; CDR2 reads SVGEGT. The chain's CDR3 is CASGPESRLSYNEQFF. The DNA of the CDR3 is TGTGCCAGCGGCCCTGAATCGCGGCTCTCCTACAATGAGCAGTTCTTC.

This clonotype was found many times. This rearrangement joins TRBV12-3 or TRBV12-4 to TRBJ1-1; a possible D gene is TRBD1 (6 bases). The germline V and J ends were trimmed by 7 bases and 1 base, with 10 bases remaining between them. The CDR3 length is 13 residues. Written as DNA, the CDR3 is TGTGCCAGCAAACAGGGCTCGAACACTGAAGCTTTCTTT. The encoded protein is CASKQGSNTEAFF.

Details on this clonotype: This may be a read error: a much more frequent sequence differs by one nucleotide. The final CDR3 position lacks the conserved phenylalanine or tryptophan, pointing to a likely read error. The chain has TRBV11-2 and TRBJ1-2; tentatively, D is TRBD1 (6 bases). The CDR3 extends over 16 amino acids. Trimming took off 6 bases at V and 2 bases at J, with 19 bases between the two ends. Germline CDR1 is SGHAT and CDR2 is FQNNGV. CDR3 region: CASRPTRGGWNYGYTL. The CDR3 bases are TGTGCCAGCAGACCTACGAGGGGGGGGTGGAACTATGGCTACACCCTC.

The rearrangement links TRBV7-9 to TRBJ2-1; D call uncertain. The CDR3 sequence is 13 residues long. The V gene lost 0 bases and the J gene lost 13 bases, with 13 bases spanning the gap. Germline lookup yields CDR1 SEHNR and CDR2 FQNEAQ (reference sequence). The CDR3 nucleotides read TGTGCCAGCAGCTTAGCGGTGGTAGCATTACAGTTCTTC. Protein product: CASSLAVVALQFF.

This clonotype has a handful of counts. A clone one base away is much larger, so this may be a read error. This chain joins TRBV7-9 and TRBJ1-1; D is unclear. The V gene's germline CDR1 is SEHNR and CDR2 FQNEAQ (reference sequence). CDR3 length: 12 amino acids. The CDR3 sequence: CVSSFPGSEAFF. The CDR3 region has the DNA TGTGTCAGCAGCTTCCCCGGTAGTGAAGCTTTCTTT.

This clonotype came up a few times. The DNA is left out, because the CDR3 cannot be placed on it with certainty; the CDR3 is given as TCRdb lists it. The J gene is TRBJ2-7, the V gene TRBV28. The CDR3 length is 13 residues, termini included. The germline CDR1 and CDR2 sequences are MDHEN and SYDVKM. CDR3 sequence reads: CASSSSSIPSKGF.

The chain's CDR3 is CASSQDEALRPYVGELFF. The CDR3 bases are TGCGCCAGCAGCCAAGACGAGGCCCTTCGCCCATACGTCGGGGAGCTGTTTTTT. The V call is TRBV4-1, the J call TRBJ2-2; D not resolved. The CDR3 extends over 18 amino acids. CDR1 is MGHRA, CDR2 YSYEKL, per germline. Trimming removed 0 bases from V and 7 bases from J, with 21 bases in between.

This clonotype was detected ten times or more. This rearrangement joins TRBV7-9 to TRBJ2-1, with D perhaps matching TRBD2 (6 bases). The CDR3 sequence is 16 residues long. Germline V lookup: CDR1 SEHNR, CDR2 FQNEAQ (reference sequence). V was trimmed by 1 base and J by 4 bases, leaving 14 bases between them. The CDR3 loop is CASSLGAGWKYNEQFF. The DNA for the CDR3 is TGTGCCAGCAGCTTAGGAGCGGGTTGGAAATACAATGAGCAGTTCTTC.

The rearrangement links TRBV27 to TRBJ2-3; D remains unclear. The CDR3 is made up of 12 amino acids. The V and J ends lost 5 bases and 6 bases respectively, with 9 bases between them. Germline values: CDR1 MNHEY, CDR2 SMNVEV (reference sequence). The CDR3 is CASSDFADTQYF. CDR3 DNA: TGTGCCAGCAGTGATTTTGCGGATACGCAGTATTTT.

This clonotype has ten or more counts. This chain joins TRBV7-2 and TRBJ1-2; D gene unclear. Trimming shortened V by 4 bases and J by 1 base, and 10 bases separated the two germline ends. CDR1 SGHTA and CDR2 FQGNSA come from the germline V gene. The CDR3 has 14 residues. This chain's CDR3 is CASSSMRSNYGYTF. CDR3 nucleotide sequence: TGTGCCAGCAGCTCCATGCGGAGTAACTATGGCTACACCTTC.